This T cell receptor (beta chain) was profiled in a study of T cells after posttransplantation cyclophosphamide. Germline lookup yields CDR1 PRHDT and CDR2 FYEKMQ (reference sequence). This CDR3 has 13 residues. V shed 5 bases and J shed 1 base, with 8 bases lying between them. This clone was seen ten or more times. TCRdb keeps only in-frame clones here, not all; method: immunoSEQ multiplex PCR. Listed for the sample are about 40,000 clones, none seen a single time. The rearrangement joins TRBV13 to TRBJ1-1; no firm D call. Sequenced sample: PBMCs. The sequence was obtained from a woman in her fifties or sixties in good health and a related stem cell transplant donor. In DNA form, the CDR3 reads TGTGCCAGCAGCCCACCACAGAACACTGAAGCTTTCTTT. Translated, it gives CASSPPQNTEAFF.